This T cell receptor (beta chain) was sequenced for a study of T cell repertoires in cytomegalovirus infection (dated by TCRdb to about 2019). Describing the broader study: Recently identified HLA-C-restricted CMV epitopes, whose presentation resists viral immunomodulation, were targeted by peptide stimulations together with well-studied HLA-B-restricted epitopes. Donor HLA type was relevant to the analysis, because carriage of CMV infection together with the matching HLA type was indicated by public TCR beta signatures. Findings and caveats that apply to the study as a whole: Carriers of CMV infection plus the relevant HLA type were discriminated by the cumulative frequency of public TCR beta family members in the study cohort and in an independent approximately 400-donor cohort. In the ex vivo response, HLA-C-restricted CMV-specific TCR beta clonotypes were dominant, and in two of eight donors the single most frequent clonotype came from this HLA-C-restricted group.

Sequencing used an Illumina HiSeq 1500. TCRdb handled the public reads itself, with Q25 trimming in fastp and clone calling in MiXCR, and kept productive beta chains. Every distinct CDR3 protein forms one entry, paired with its most common genes and DNA. In all, the sample holds about 340,000 distinct CDR3 sequences, and almost 30% of those were seen once. The biggest ten clones account for around 20% of the sample. Ten or more counts support this clonotype. It has no known antigen specificity. Base qualities were left out, and no much larger clone turns up one base away. Reading from cysteine to phenylalanine, the CDR3 counts 12 amino acids. The read is trimmed to its CDR3 DNA, 36 bases read in frame from base 1. Sequences SNHLY (CDR1) and FYNNEI (CDR2) are obtained from the germline V gene. Relative to germline, V is 9 bases shorter and J is 0 bases shorter, with 6 bases between their ends. The label giving this sample's treatment or condition can be read as: in vitro stimulation with specific CMV peptide epitopes to enrich CMV-specific T cells.

The sequencing used cultured PBMCs, collected from culture after CMV antigen stimulation. The TCR was taken from a human donor in good health (CMV status not recorded). Some clones in this sample may be carry-over from other donors' samples. Recombination connected TRBV2 to TRBJ2-1; TRBD1 could be the D gene, as 6 bases match. The DNA sequence reads TGTGCCAGAGGGGGCTCCTACAATGAGCAGTTCTTC. It codes for CARGGSYNEQFF.